Each of the 25 T cell receptor beta chains below was sequenced from the same sample in a study of cytomegalovirus exposure and HLA in healthy donors (dated by TCRdb to 2016 to 2017). Receptor amplification or capture employed the immunoSEQ multiplex PCR assay. For the multiplex PCR, a mixture combining 60 forward primers for TCR Vbeta segments and 13 reverse primers for TCR Jbeta segments was used. The clones in this table, taken by TCRdb from immuneACCESS, are in-frame only. Not every clone is retained; where verified, under half of the shortfall comes from an unresolved V gene, and the cause of the rest is unknown. The table for this sample lists around 170,000 clones; about 72% of them were counted only once. The top ten hold approximately 1.5% of the sample. Source material: PBMCs. The receptors shown here come from a girl between 10 and 17 years old in good health and CMV-seronegative.

The rearrangement uses TRBV13 and TRBJ1-1; perhaps TRBD1 as D (6 bases). Germline values: CDR1 PRHDT, CDR2 FYEKMQ (reference sequence). Trimming removed 5 bases from V and 11 bases from J, with 15 bases in between. The CDR3 contains 12 residues. The CDR3 nucleotides read TGTGCCAGCAGCCGATTGGACAGTCGGGCTTTCTTT. It specifies CASSRLDSRAFF.

In this sample, this clone turned up a few times. The gene calls are TRBV5-6 and TRBJ1-2; weak D call: TRBD1 (5 bases). Trimming shortened V by 0 bases and J by 2 bases, and 17 bases separated the two germline ends. CDR1 SGHDT and CDR2 YYEEEE come from the germline V gene. The CDR3 has 17 amino acids. CDR3 bases: TGTGCCAGCAGCTTGGCCGGCGGGACTGGATTCAACTATGGCTACACCTTC. It specifies CASSLAGGTGFNYGYTF.

V and J are TRBV5-1 and TRBJ1-4, with 8 bases matching TRBD1. The CDR3 is 14 amino acids. CDR1 is SGHRS, CDR2 YFSETQ, per germline. V was pared by 4 bases and J by 8 bases, with 7 bases of the junction left unmatched. The CDR3 nucleotides read TGCGCCAGCAGCACGACAGGGGATAAAGAAAAACTGTTTTTT. Amino acids: CASSTTGDKEKLFF.

This chain connects TRBV9 to TRBJ2-3; D is perhaps TRBD2 (6 bases). This CDR3 spans 17 amino acids. Germline lookup yields CDR1 SGDLS and CDR2 YYNGEE. Trimming took off 3 bases at V and 0 bases at J, with 17 bases between the two ends. CDR3 coding DNA: TGTGCCAGCAGCGGGCTGGGGACTCTCGAGAGCACAGATACGCAGTATTTT. This gives the protein CASSGLGTLESTDTQYF.

This chain joins TRBV18 and TRBJ1-6, with a weak D call TRBD1 (6 bases). The CDR3 is 14 residues long. Germline assignment: CDR1 KGHSH and CDR2 LQKENI. Trimming cost V 4 bases and J 7 bases, with 11 bases left between them. CDR3: CASSQSTGNSPLHF. In DNA, the CDR3 is TGTGCCAGCTCACAAAGCACAGGGAATTCACCCCTCCACTTT.

CDR3 region: CASSPHRQALSYEQYF. The CDR3 nucleotides read TGTGCCAGTAGTCCCCACAGACAGGCACTCTCCTACGAGCAGTACTTC. The chain joins TRBV19 to TRBJ2-7; a possible D gene is TRBD1 (6 bases). The germline CDR1 and CDR2 sequences are LNHDA and SQIVND (reference sequence). The CDR3 is 16 amino acids. The V end was cut by 5 bases, the J end by 0 bases, with 17 bases between.

V usage is TRBV5-1 and J usage is TRBJ2-7; the match to TRBD2 covers 7 bases. Germline V gives CDR1 SGHRS, CDR2 YFSETQ. This CDR3 contains 15 residues. J was trimmed by 3 bases and V by 1 base; bases with no gene match: 7. The CDR3 nucleotides read TGCGCCAGCAGCTTGTTGGGGGGGATGAGCTACGAGCAGTACTTC. Translating gives CASSLLGGMSYEQYF.

The chain carries TRBV5-1 and TRBJ1-6; tentative D call: TRBD1 (6 bases). The germline V and J ends were trimmed by 0 bases and 9 bases, with 16 bases remaining between them. From germline, CDR1 is SGHRS and CDR2 YFSETQ. The CDR3 is made up of 16 amino acids. The CDR3 spells CASSLEDSRNSSPLHF. The CDR3 DNA reads as TGCGCCAGCAGCTTGGAGGACAGTCGAAATAGTTCACCCCTCCACTTT.

This chain joins TRBV6-6 and TRBJ1-2; D is unresolved. Trimming removed 0 bases at V and 4 bases at J, with 3 bases between. CDR3 length: 12 amino acids. Germline V gives CDR1 MNHNY, CDR2 SVGAGI (reference sequence). The CDR3 sequence is CASSYSVYGYTF. In nucleotides, the CDR3 is TGTGCCAGCAGTTACTCCGTCTATGGCTACACCTTC.

The count of this clone is one. The chain has TRBV11-1 and TRBJ2-7, with D possibly matching TRBD1 (5 bases). The CDR3 is 12 amino acids. Trimming cost V 5 bases and J 7 bases, with 12 bases left between them. CDR1 is SGHAT and CDR2 is FQDESV in the germline V gene (reference sequence). CDR3 residues: CASSPQAIEQYF. In DNA form, the CDR3 reads TGTGCCAGCAGCCCACAGGCCATTGAGCAGTACTTC.

The V call is TRBV7-2, the J call TRBJ1-5; 10 nucleotides align to TRBD1. Germline CDR1 is SGHTA and CDR2 is FQGNSA. V lost 4 bases and J lost 6; bases outside the gene matches: 3. The CDR3 has 14 amino acids. CDR3 sequence: CASSSDRGRQPQHF. CDR3 DNA: TGTGCCAGCAGCTCTGACAGGGGGCGTCAGCCCCAGCATTTT. The whole variable domain, remainder taken from reference TRBV7-2 and TRBJ1-5, is GAGVSQSPSNKVTEKGKDVELRCDPISGHTALYWYRQSLGQGLEFLIYFQGNSAPDKSGLPSDRFSAERTGGSVSTLTIQRTQQEDSAVYLCASSSDRGRQPQHFGDGTRLSIL.

In this sample, this clone turned up a few times. The chain carries TRBV15 and TRBJ2-7; possible D gene TRBD1, 5 bases. The CDR3 contains 15 residues. In germline, CDR1 is LNHNV, CDR2 YYDKDF (reference sequence). V gave up 0 bases and J gave up 0 bases, with 9 bases separating them. CDR3 residues: CATSRDRQGSYEQYF. DNA for the CDR3: TGTGCCACCAGCAGAGATAGGCAGGGCTCCTACGAGCAGTACTTC.

The rearrangement uses TRBV5-1 and TRBJ2-1; TRBD1 matches at 9 bases. CDR3 size: 17 residues. Germline V CDR1 and CDR2: SGHRS, YFSETQ. Trimming took 4 bases from V and 8 from J; bases not matched to a gene: 16. The CDR3 loop reads CASSLHLPGQGRDEQFF. The CDR3 region has the DNA TGCGCCAGCAGCCTTCACCTACCGGGACAGGGTCGAGATGAGCAGTTCTTC.

V usage is TRBV5-1 and J usage is TRBJ2-1; TRBD1 might be the D (6 bases). The CDR3 has 15 residues. Germline-derived CDR1 and CDR2 are SGHRS and YFSETQ. The V end was cut by 3 bases, the J end by 0 bases, with 10 bases between. CDR3 in DNA: TGCGCCAGCAGCTCAGGACAGAACTCCTACAATGAGCAGTTCTTC. Translation: CASSSGQNSYNEQFF. The complete variable domain, with remaining parts taken from reference TRBV5-1 and TRBJ2-1, reads KAGVTQTPRYLIKTRGQQVTLSCSPISGHRSVSWYQQTPGQGLQFLFEYFSETQRNKGNFPGRFSGRQFSNSRSEMNVSTLELGDSALYLCASSSGQNSYNEQFFGPGTRLTVL.

The genes are TRBV28 and TRBJ2-6; the D gene is possibly TRBD1 (5 bases). Germline CDR1 MDHEN, CDR2 SYDVKM. The CDR3 runs to 15 residues. Trimming took 5 bases from V and 4 from J, leaving 12 bases between them. DNA for the CDR3: TGTGCCAGCAGTAAAGGGGCGCAGGGGGCCAACGTCCTGACTTTC. Translating gives CASSKGAQGANVLTF. Using reference TRBV28 and TRBJ2-6 for the parts outside the CDR3, the full variable domain is DVKVTQSSRYLVKRTGEKVFLECVQDMDHENMFWYRQDPGLGLRLIYFSYDVKMKEKGDIPEGYSVSREKKERFSLILESASTNQTSMYLCASSKGAQGANVLTFGAGSRLTVL.

The rearrangement links TRBV20-1 to TRBJ1-1; D call uncertain. This CDR3 is built from 10 residues. V lost 4 bases to trimming and J lost 6 bases, with 6 bases between them. Germline CDR1 and CDR2: DFQATT and SNEGSKA (reference sequence). In nucleotides, the CDR3 is TGCAGTGCTATCGAGTCTGAAGCTTTCTTT. Its translation is CSAIESEAFF.

Regarding this clone: A junction end diverges from the germline sequence, so it may reflect a read error. This chain links TRBV20-1 with TRBJ2-5, with D uncertain. Germline assignment: CDR1 DFQATT and CDR2 SNEGSKA (reference sequence). CDR3 length: 10 residues. CDR3 DNA: TGCAGTGCCCATAGAGAGGCCCAGTACTTC. The encoded protein is CSAHREAQYF.

The chain employs TRBV29-1 and TRBJ2-1; 9 positions match TRBD2. This CDR3 has 17 residues. The germline gives CDR1 SQVTM, CDR2 ANQGSEA. J gave up 1 base and V 3 bases, and 10 bases lay outside the gene matches. The CDR3, as DNA: TGCAGCGTTGAGCGCCATAGCGGGGGAGGATCCTACAATGAGCAGTTCTTC. It translates to CSVERHSGGGSYNEQFF.

This chain links TRBV6-5 with TRBJ2-1, with a weak D call TRBD2 (6 bases). Germline lookup yields CDR1 MNHEY and CDR2 SVGAGI. This CDR3 spans 14 amino acids. Trimming pared 6 bases from V and 5 bases from J, leaving 14 bases between. This chain's CDR3 is CASRRDLTHNEQFF. The CDR3 DNA reads TGTGCCAGCAGGCGGGACTTAACCCACAATGAGCAGTTCTTC.

This chain connects TRBV27 to TRBJ2-2; D might be TRBD2 (5 bases). The V end lost 5 bases, the J end lost 1 base, and 8 bases lay between the germline ends. This CDR3 region has 14 residues. Germline lookup yields CDR1 MNHEY and CDR2 SMNVEV (reference sequence). As DNA, the CDR3 is TGTGCCAGCAGTCGAGGGCAGAACACCGGGGAGCTGTTTTTT. Translating gives CASSRGQNTGELFF.

This clone was observed a few times. CDR3 sequence: CARKGGAPETQYF. In DNA, the CDR3 is TGTGCCAGGAAAGGGGGTGCTCCAGAGACCCAGTACTTC. The rearrangement joins TRBV2 to TRBJ2-5; a possible D gene is TRBD1 (6 bases). The CDR3 is 13 amino acids. Germline CDR1 and CDR2: SNHLY and FYNNEI. The V and J ends lost 9 bases and 4 bases respectively, with 15 bases between them. The entire variable domain, with the rest obtained from reference TRBV2 and TRBJ2-5, is as follows: EPEVTQTPSHQVTQMGQEVILRCVPISNHLYFYWYRQILGQKVEFLVSFYNNEISEKSEIFDDQFSVERPDGSNFTLKIRSTKLEDSAMYFCARKGGAPETQYFGPGTRLLVL.

This rearrangement joins TRBV7-9 to TRBJ2-7, with TRBD1 identical over 7 bases. With V trimmed by 1 base and J by 0 bases, 15 bases remained unmatched. Germline loops: CDR1 SEHNR, CDR2 FQNEAQ (reference sequence). CDR3 length: 19 amino acids. DNA for the CDR3: TGTGCCAGCAGCTTAGGCACGCCGGGACAGCCTACCTTCTCCTACGAGCAGTACTTC. Protein sequence: CASSLGTPGQPTFSYEQYF.

The gene calls are TRBV5-6 and TRBJ1-1, with a possible D match to TRBD1 (5 bases). The CDR3 contains 12 residues. Germline CDR1 and CDR2: SGHDT and YYEEEE. V lost 4 bases and J 7 bases, leaving 11 bases between the germline ends. CDR3 in amino acids: CASSRTSLEAFF. The CDR3 DNA is TGTGCCAGCAGCCGGACAAGCCTTGAAGCTTTCTTT.

In nucleotides, the CDR3 is TGTGCCACCAGCAGATACGGGACAGGCAACACCGGGGAGCTGTTTTTT. Translating gives CATSRYGTGNTGELFF. The chain uses TRBV15 and TRBJ2-2; 8 bases align to TRBD1. CDR1 LNHNV and CDR2 YYDKDF come from the germline V gene (reference sequence). The CDR3 is made up of 16 amino acids. The V gene end was trimmed by 2 bases and the J gene end by 2 bases; junction bases not matched to a gene: 4.

The rearrangement uses TRBV7-6 and TRBJ1-3; TRBD1 aligns across 7 bases. The V gene's germline CDR1 is SGHVS and CDR2 FNYEAQ. The V segment lost 5 bases and the J segment 0 bases; nucleotides outside the gene matches: 4. CDR3 length equals 15 residues. In DNA form, the CDR3 reads TGTGCCAGCAGCCCGGACAGGAACTCTGGAAACACCATATATTTT. Protein sequence: CASSPDRNSGNTIYF.